Reported below is one T cell receptor (beta chain). What it binds is unknown. Produced via immunoSEQ multiplex PCR; TCRdb's table is partial and in-frame only. The data show about 80,000 clones, approximately 84% seen once. The J segment lost 2 bases and the V segment lost 2 bases, leaving 15 bases of the junction unmatched. Germline CDR1 reads MDHEN; CDR2 reads SYDVKM. The CDR3 loop spans 19 amino acids. The data belong to a study of radiotherapy plus CTLA-4 blockade in lung cancer. Study in general: Across the patients, objective responses occurred in about 19%, and disease control in under 35%. Overall study results and limits: Expansion of tumor-derived TCR clones was observed in blood after radiotherapy plus ipilimumab. Best predicting response, reportedly, were early blood T cell clone dynamics, with interferon-beta.

Focal radiation plus CTLA-4 blockade with ipilimumab was administered to patients who had chemo-refractory metastatic non-small-cell lung cancer. The sequence was collected from a human donor with non-small cell lung cancer who had stable disease on radiotherapy plus ipilimumab. The sequencing here drew on peripheral blood, taken from a patient treated with radiotherapy plus ipilimumab. V gene TRBV28 combines with J gene TRBJ2-3; 8 nucleotides agree with TRBD2. CDR3 DNA sequence: TGTGCCAGCAGTTTACGGGAGGGACGGGGGGCGCATCCCACAGATACGCAGTATTTT. Residues: CASSLREGRGAHPTDTQYF.